Ten or more counts support the clone carrying this T cell receptor (beta chain). Germline CDR1 and CDR2: MNHEY and SMNVEV (reference sequence). CDR3 length: 18 amino acids. The J segment lost 4 bases and the V segment lost 6 bases, leaving 18 bases of the junction unmatched. TCR beta libraries were built with iRepertoire HTBI primers and Arm-PCR of CDR3 regions. Per the original methods: Identified segments across samples numbered roughly 60 TRBV and 14 to 15 TRBJ. TCRdb re-analysed the multiplex PCR reads in MiXCR, keeping a single row per CDR3 protein. The V and J calls were determined by TCRdb, not by the authors. The sample has 300,000 to 400,000 distinct CDR3 sequences, about 19% seen once. This entry comes from a study of regulatory T cells in long-lasting Graves disease. Study context: In persistent Graves' disease, antithyroid drugs had been taken for over 5 years and TSH receptor antibodies stayed positive.

The time point denotes: persistent/refractory GD, antithyroid drugs over 5 years with positive TRAb. With RNA extracted from PBMCs as input, the TCR library was made. Sequenced material: peripheral blood mononuclear cells (PBMCs), taken when the disease was refractory, from a patient treated with antithyroid drugs. The clonotype originates from a female donor with Graves disease. The chain employs TRBV27 and TRBJ2-5, with 9 positions matching TRBD2. DNA for the CDR3: TGTGCCAGCAGACGAATACCCATCTTCGGAGCGGGGGGAGAGACCCAGTACTTC. Its translation: CASRRIPIFGAGGETQYF.